This T cell receptor (beta chain) was sequenced in a study of shared clonotypes between healthy human individuals. The wider study: Sampling drew on donors who were a couple of women and a few men aged 18 to 49.

This clone was seen a few times. What it binds is unknown. Study outcomes and limitations: Generation probabilities of non-shared clonotypes were lower (relative to those shared by all four donors).

Running of the assay took place at deep level. Each sorted subset replicate got 200 ng genomic DNA, roughly 30,000 genomes. Assay used: immunoSEQ multiplex PCR; TCRdb lists only in-frame clones, some missing. Here the sample spans 2 million or so clones, 85% to 95% being singletons. The receptor was derived from a man aged 18 to 29 in good health. The sequenced sample was naive CD4+ T cells sorted from blood. Subset indicated: CD45RA+ positively selected.

The CDR3 protein is CASSEEETQYF. Written as DNA, the CDR3 is TGTGCCAGCAGTGAAGAAGAGACCCAGTACTTC. The J gene is TRBJ2-5, the V gene TRBV6-1; D ambiguous. The V gene's germline CDR1 is MNHNS and CDR2 SASEGT. Trimming took off 1 base at V and 3 bases at J, with 0 bases between the two ends. The CDR3 contains 11 residues.